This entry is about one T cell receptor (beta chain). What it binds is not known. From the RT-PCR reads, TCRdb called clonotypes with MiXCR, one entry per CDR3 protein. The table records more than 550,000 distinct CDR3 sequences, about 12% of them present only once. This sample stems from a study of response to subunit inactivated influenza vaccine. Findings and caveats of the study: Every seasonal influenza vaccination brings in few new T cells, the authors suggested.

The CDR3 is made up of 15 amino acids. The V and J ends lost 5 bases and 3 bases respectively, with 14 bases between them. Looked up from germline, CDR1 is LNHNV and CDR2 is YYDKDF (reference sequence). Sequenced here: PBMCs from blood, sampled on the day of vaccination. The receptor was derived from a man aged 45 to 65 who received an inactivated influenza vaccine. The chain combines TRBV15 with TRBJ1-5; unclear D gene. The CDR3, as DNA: TGTGCCACCAGCCCTACCAGCGGCTACAATCAGCCCCAGCATTTT. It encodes CATSPTSGYNQPQHF.